This TCR beta chain was sequenced in a study of T cells in Graves' hyperthyroidism and ophthalmopathy. Study-wide results and limits: A median about 6 months before onset, the model predicted ophthalmopathy.

RNA transcripts served as the template for amplifying TCR beta CDR3 regions. RT-PCR in the first round (using the HTBI primer set) targeted the TCR CDR3. Each CDR3 protein is one row after TCRdb ran MiXCR on the multiplex PCR reads. This table has under 450,000 distinct CDR3 sequences, approximately 15% appearing once. Researchers defined stable Graves' hyperthyroidism as no ophthalmopathy progression within 18 months. The patients, who ranged from 18 to 65 in age, presented with newly diagnosed hyperthyroidism lasting under 2 months. CDR3 length equals 15 residues. V lost 1 base to trimming and J lost 7 bases, with 14 bases between them. CDR1 and CDR2 from the germline V gene are SGHAT and FQNNGV. This clonotype was counted many times. Its specificity is unknown.

The clonotype originates from a woman younger than 35 with Graves' hyperthyroidism. Material for sequencing was blood. V and J are TRBV11-2 and TRBJ2-1; D uncertain. CDR3 sequence (DNA): TGTGCCAGCAGCTTAGTGGGTGGGTTTTCAAATGAGCAGTTCTTC. Its translation: CASSLVGGFSNEQFF.